The sequence of this T cell receptor (beta chain) was determined in a study of blood T cell repertoires in COVID-19. The CDR3 length is 13 residues. V lost 3 bases and J lost 8; bases outside the gene matches: 4. Germline CDR1 reads LGHNT; CDR2 reads FRNRAP. This clone came up once. Study members were between roughly 18 and 100 years old and lived in 20 to 30 US regions. Resolution of symptoms, clearance, or two negative PCRs was present in recovered Cohort 3 donors. Original data processing: Amplification from reference gene primers served as the basis for estimated nucleated cell counts. Generated by immunoSEQ multiplex PCR, the TCRdb table keeps only in-frame clones and is missing some. The V and J calls and the clone size are those of that table, but D and trimming were determined from the DNA. The sample consists of a few hundred thousand clones, approximately 85% of them appearing once.

The chain couples TRBV12-5 to TRBJ2-1; 7 nucleotides line up with TRBD2. The sample taken for sequencing was PBMCs or T cells enriched from blood (not recorded which). The TCR was taken from a woman between 45 and 60 years old who had recovered from COVID-19. CDR3: CASGFSSGYEQFF. DNA for the CDR3: TGTGCTAGTGGTTTCTCTAGCGGATATGAGCAGTTCTTC.